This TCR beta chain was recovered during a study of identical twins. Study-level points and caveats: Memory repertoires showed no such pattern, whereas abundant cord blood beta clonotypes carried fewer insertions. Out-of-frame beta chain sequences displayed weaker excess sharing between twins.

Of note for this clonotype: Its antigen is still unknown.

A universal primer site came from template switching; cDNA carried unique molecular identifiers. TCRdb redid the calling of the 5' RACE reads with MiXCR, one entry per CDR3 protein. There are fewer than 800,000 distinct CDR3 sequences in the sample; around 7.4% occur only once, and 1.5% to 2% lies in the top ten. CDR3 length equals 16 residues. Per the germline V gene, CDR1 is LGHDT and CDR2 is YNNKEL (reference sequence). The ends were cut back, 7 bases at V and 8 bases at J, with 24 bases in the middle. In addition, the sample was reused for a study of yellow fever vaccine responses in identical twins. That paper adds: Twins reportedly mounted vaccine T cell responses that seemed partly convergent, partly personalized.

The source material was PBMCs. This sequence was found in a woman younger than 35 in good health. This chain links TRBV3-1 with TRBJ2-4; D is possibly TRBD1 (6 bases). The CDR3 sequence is CASNGQKGDLGDIQYF. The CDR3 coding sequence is TGTGCCAGCAACGGACAGAAGGGGGATCTGGGGGACATTCAGTACTTC.